This T cell receptor beta chain came from a study of tumor and adjacent non-tumor tissue in lung cancer. Whole-study context: The cohort had around twelve adenocarcinoma, a couple of squamous cell and 1 small cell patients. Stage I to III disease affected over nine men and 5 women aged roughly 30 to 80.

Of note for this clonotype: This may stem from a read error, because a much larger clone lies one nucleotide away.

No cell sorting was done before RNA was extracted from the tissue. Three rounds of nested PCR, following a modified ARM-PCR protocol, produced the TCRbeta library. TCRdb re-derived calls from the multiplex PCR reads in MiXCR, one entry per CDR3 protein. In the table there are 75,000 to 95,000 distinct CDR3 sequences, over 60% of which are singletons. CDR3 length: 18 residues. Germline CDR1 and CDR2: SGHRS and YFSETQ. The material sequenced was lung tumor tissue. The sequence was collected from a woman in her 40s with non-small cell lung cancer. The chain employs TRBV5-1 and TRBJ2-1, with a tentative D call TRBD2 (5 bases). In DNA form, the CDR3 reads TGCACCAGCAGCCTGTACCCTAGCATTTTAAGCTCCTACAATGAGCAGTTCTTC. Its protein product is CTSSLYPSILSSYNEQFF.